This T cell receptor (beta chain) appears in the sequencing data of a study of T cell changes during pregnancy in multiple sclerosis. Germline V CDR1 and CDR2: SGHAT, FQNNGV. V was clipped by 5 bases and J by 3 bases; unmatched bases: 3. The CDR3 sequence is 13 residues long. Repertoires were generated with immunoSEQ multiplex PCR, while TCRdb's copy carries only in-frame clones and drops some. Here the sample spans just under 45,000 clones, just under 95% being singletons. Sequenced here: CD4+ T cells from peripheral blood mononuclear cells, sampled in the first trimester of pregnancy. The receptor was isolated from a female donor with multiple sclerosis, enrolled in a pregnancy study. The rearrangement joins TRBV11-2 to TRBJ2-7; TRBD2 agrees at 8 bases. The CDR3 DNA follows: TGTGCCAGCAGCCCTGGGACTAGCTACGAGCAGTACTTC. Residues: CASSPGTSYEQYF.